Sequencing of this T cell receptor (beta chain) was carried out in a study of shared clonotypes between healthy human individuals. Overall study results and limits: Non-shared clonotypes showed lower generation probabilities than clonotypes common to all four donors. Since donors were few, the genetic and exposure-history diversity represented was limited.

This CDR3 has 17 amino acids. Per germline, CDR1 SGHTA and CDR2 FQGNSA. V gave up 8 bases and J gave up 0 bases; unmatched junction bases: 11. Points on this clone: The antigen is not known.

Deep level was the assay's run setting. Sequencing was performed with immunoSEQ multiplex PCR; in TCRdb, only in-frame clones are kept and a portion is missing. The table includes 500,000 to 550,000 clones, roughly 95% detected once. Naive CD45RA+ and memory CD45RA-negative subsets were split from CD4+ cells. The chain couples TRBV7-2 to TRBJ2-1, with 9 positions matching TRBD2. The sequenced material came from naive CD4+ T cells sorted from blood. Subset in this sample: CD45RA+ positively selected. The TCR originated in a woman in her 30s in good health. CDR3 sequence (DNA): TGTGCCAGCGGGAGGCGGGAGGGCCTCAGCTCCTACAATGAGCAGTTCTTC. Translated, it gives CASGRREGLSSYNEQFF.